This TCR beta chain was recovered during a study of cytomegalovirus exposure and HLA in healthy donors. Looking at the study overall: Roughly four fifths of 300 to 450 genotyped donors fell in the Caucasian-associated ancestry cluster.

A multiplex PCR was run with 60 Vbeta primers and 13 Jbeta primers. Using immunoSEQ multiplex PCR, the repertoire was profiled, and TCRdb retains in-frame clones only, with some absent. The sample records 200,000 to 250,000 clones, less than 80% being singletons. The sample taken for sequencing was PBMCs. This TCR came from a girl aged 2-10 years in good health and CMV-seronegative.

The DNA of the CDR3 is TGTGCCAGTAGTGCAATCGGTCCAGGGAGGGGGAACACTGAAGCTTTCTTT. Protein: CASSAIGPGRGNTEAFF. The rearrangement links TRBV19 to TRBJ1-1; D might be TRBD1 (5 bases). With 5 bases removed from V and 1 base from J, the gap between germline ends came to 20 bases. CDR1 and CDR2 from the germline V gene are LNHDA and SQIVND (reference sequence). The CDR3 extends over 17 amino acids.